This T cell receptor (beta chain) comes out of a study of T cell changes during pregnancy in multiple sclerosis (dated by TCRdb to about 2019). General notes on the study: The study looked at changes in the T cell repertoire across pregnancy in women with multiple sclerosis.

Preparation of the library involved the immunoSEQ multiplex PCR assay. TCRdb mirrors the immuneACCESS table, restricted to in-frame sequences. Some clones are absent from its copies; in checked studies, under half trace to an unresolved V gene, and the reason for the others is unknown. For this sample the table gives more than 55,000 clones, of which about 94% were detected only once. 1.5% to 2% of the sample is held by the ten biggest clonotypes. CDR3 length: 18 amino acids, cysteine to phenylalanine. Kept here is only the CDR3 DNA, which spans 54 bases and is read in frame from base 1. V trim: 2 bases; J trim: 4 bases; unmatched bases: 12. Via the germline V gene, CDR1 is SGHRS and CDR2 YFSETQ. A remark on this clone: It has no known antigen specificity. The input lacks base qualities; no much larger clone sits a single base away.

This specimen consisted of peripheral blood, obtained in the first trimester of pregnancy. This receptor was identified in a female donor in good health, enrolled as a control in a pregnancy study. The V and J genes are TRBV5-1 and TRBJ2-3, and 11 bases in between align with TRBD2. The nucleotide sequence is given as TGCGCCAGCAGCTTTAGCGGGAGGGCGAGTCCGTATGCAGATACGCAGTATTTT. Its protein product is CASSFSGRASPYADTQYF.